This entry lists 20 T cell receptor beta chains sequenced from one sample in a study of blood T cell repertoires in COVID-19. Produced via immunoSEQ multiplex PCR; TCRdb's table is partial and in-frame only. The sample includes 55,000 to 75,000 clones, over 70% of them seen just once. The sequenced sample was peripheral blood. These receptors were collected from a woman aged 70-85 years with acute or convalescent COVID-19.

The CDR3 DNA is TGTGCCAGCAGCCCACGGGCGACAGTCTACGAGCAGTACTTC. This gives the protein CASSPRATVYEQYF. The chain combines TRBV6-5 with TRBJ2-7; a weak D match, TRBD1 (5 bases). Trimming took off 6 bases at V and 3 bases at J, with 15 bases between the two ends. This CDR3 spans 14 amino acids. CDR1 MNHEY and CDR2 SVGAGI come from the germline V gene.

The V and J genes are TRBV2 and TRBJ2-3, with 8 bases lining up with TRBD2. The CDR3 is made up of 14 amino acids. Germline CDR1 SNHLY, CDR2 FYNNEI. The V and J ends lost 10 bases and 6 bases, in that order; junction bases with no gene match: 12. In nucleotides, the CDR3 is TGTGCCACCGGAGGCAGCGGGGGCGGGGATACGCAGTATTTT. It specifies CATGGSGGGDTQYF.

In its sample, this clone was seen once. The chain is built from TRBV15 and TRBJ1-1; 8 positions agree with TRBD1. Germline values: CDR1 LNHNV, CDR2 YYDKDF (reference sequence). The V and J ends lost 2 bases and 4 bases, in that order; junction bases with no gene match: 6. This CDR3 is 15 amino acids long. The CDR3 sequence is CATSRQDRGGTEAFF. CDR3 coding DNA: TGTGCCACCAGCAGACAAGACAGGGGAGGCACTGAAGCTTTCTTT.

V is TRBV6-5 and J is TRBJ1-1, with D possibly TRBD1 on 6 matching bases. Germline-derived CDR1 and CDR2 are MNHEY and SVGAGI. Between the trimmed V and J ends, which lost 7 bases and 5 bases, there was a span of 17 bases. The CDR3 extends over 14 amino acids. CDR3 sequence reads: CASNPAQGNTEAFF. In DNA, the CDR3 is TGTGCCAGCAACCCGGCGCAGGGGAATACTGAAGCTTTCTTT.

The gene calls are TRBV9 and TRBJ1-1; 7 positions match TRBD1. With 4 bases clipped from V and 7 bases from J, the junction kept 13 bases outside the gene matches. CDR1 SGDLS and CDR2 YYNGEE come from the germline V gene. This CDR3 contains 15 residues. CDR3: CASSRQTRQGGEAFF. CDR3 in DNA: TGTGCCAGCAGCCGACAAACCCGACAGGGTGGTGAAGCTTTCTTT.

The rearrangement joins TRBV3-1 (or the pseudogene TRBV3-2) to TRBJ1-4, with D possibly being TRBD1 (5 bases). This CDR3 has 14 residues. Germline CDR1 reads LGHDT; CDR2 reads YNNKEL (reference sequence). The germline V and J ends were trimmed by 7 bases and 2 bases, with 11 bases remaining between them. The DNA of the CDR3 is TGTGCCAGCAAGCGGGGGTCGACTAATGAAAAACTGTTTTTT. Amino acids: CASKRGSTNEKLFF.

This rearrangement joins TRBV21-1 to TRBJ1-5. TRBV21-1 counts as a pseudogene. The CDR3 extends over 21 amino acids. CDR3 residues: CASSKGLRGGLGNRGNQPQHF. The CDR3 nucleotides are TGTGCCAGCAGCAAAGGCCTCCGGGGAGGGCTCGGGAATAGGGGCAATCAGCCCCAGCATTTT.

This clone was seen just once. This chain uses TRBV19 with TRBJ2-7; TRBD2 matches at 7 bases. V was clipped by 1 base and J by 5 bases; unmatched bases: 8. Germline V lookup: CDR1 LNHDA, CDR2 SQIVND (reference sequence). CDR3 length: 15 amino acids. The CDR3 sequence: CASSIAQGAGHEQYF. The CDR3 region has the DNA TGTGCCAGTAGTATAGCCCAAGGAGCGGGGCACGAGCAGTACTTC.

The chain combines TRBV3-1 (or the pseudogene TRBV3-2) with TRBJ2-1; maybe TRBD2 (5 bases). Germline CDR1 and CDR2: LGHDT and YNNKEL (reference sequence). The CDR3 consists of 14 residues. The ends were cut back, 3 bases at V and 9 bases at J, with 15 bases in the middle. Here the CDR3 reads CASSQVVQRTEQFF. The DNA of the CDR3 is TGTGCCAGCAGCCAGGTAGTACAGCGGACTGAGCAGTTCTTC.

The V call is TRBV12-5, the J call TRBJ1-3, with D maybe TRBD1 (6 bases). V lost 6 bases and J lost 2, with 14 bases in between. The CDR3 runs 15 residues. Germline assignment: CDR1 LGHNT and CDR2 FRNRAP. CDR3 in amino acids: CASGPPGGTGNTIYF. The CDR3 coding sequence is TGTGCTAGTGGCCCCCCGGGGGGCACTGGAAACACCATATATTTT.

As DNA, the CDR3 is TGTGCCAGCAGCCAATGGACAGGCTCAGGCTACACCTTC. This gives the protein CASSQWTGSGYTF. The V gene is TRBV3-1 (or the pseudogene TRBV3-2), the J gene TRBJ1-2; TRBD1 matches 7 bases. Germline CDR1 reads LGHDT; CDR2 reads YNNKEL (reference sequence). V lost 2 bases, J lost 8 bases, and 5 bases stayed unmatched. This CDR3 spans 13 amino acids.

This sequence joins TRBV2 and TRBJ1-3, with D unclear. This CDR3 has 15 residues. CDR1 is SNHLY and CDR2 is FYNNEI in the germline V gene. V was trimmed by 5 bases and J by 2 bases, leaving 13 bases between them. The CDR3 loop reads CASSSLIQAGNTIYF. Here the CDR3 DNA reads TGTGCCAGCAGTTCCCTAATCCAGGCTGGAAACACCATATATTTT.

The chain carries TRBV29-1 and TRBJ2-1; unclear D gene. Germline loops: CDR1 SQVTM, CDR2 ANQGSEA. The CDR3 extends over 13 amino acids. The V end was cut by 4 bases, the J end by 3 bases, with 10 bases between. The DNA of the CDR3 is TGCAGCGTTGGGCCTGTCCTCTACAATGAGCAGTTCTTC. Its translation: CSVGPVLYNEQFF.

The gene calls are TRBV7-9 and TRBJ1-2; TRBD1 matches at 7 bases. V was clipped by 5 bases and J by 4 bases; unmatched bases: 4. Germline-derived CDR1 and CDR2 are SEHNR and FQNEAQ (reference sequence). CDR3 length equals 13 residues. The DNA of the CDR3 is TGTGCCAGCAGCCCCCGGGACAGCTATGGCTACACCTTC. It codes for CASSPRDSYGYTF.

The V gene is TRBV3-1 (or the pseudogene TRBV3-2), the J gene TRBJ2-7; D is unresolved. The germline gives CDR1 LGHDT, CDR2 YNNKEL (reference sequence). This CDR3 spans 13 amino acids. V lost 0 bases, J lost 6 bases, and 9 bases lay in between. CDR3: CASSQDPRGEQYF. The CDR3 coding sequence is TGTGCCAGCAGCCAAGATCCTCGAGGCGAGCAGTACTTC.

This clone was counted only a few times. Here the CDR3 DNA reads TGTGCCCTAGACCGCGTCAATCCCTACGAGCAGTACTTC. Translated, it gives CALDRVNPYEQYF. The gene calls are TRBV7-8 and TRBJ2-7; unclear D gene. V was pared by 11 bases and J by 2 bases, with 16 bases between. This CDR3 region has 13 residues. Per germline, CDR1 SGHVS and CDR2 FQNEAQ.

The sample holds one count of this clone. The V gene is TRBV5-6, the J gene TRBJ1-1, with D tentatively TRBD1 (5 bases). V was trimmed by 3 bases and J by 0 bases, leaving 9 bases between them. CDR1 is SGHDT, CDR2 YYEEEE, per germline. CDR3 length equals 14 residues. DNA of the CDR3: TGTGCCAGCAGCTACGGGGGGATGAACACTGAAGCTTTCTTT. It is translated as CASSYGGMNTEAFF.

Written as DNA, the CDR3 is TGTGCCAGCAGCTTGGGAGGAAGAGCTGGGGCCAACGTCCTGACTTTC. This gives the protein CASSLGGRAGANVLTF. The rearrangement uses TRBV7-9 and TRBJ2-6; weak D call: TRBD2 (6 bases). Germline V gene data show CDR1 as SEHNR and CDR2 as FQNEAQ (reference sequence). This CDR3 comprises 16 residues. V dropped 3 bases and J dropped 2 bases, with 11 bases sitting between them.

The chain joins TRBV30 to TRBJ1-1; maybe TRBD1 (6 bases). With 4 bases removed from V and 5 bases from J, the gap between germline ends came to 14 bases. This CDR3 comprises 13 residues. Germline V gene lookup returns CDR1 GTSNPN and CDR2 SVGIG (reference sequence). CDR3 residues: CAWTSGGRTEAFF. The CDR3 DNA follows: TGTGCCTGGACTTCGGGGGGGCGGACTGAAGCTTTCTTT.

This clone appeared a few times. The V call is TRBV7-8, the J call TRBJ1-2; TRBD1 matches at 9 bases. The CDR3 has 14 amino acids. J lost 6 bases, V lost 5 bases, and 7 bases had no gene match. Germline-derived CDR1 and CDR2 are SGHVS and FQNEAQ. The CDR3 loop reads CASSRGQGIDGYTF. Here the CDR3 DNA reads TGTGCCAGCAGCCGAGGACAGGGGATAGATGGCTACACCTTC.